The rows below give T cell receptor beta chains drawn from one sample of a study of radiotherapy plus CTLA-4 blockade in lung cancer. The data were produced by immunoSEQ multiplex PCR, yet TCRdb's version contains in-frame clones alone and is incomplete. The repertoire holds roughly 66,000 clones, about 80% seen once, with around 4% in the top ten. Sequenced material: peripheral blood, taken from a patient treated with radiotherapy plus ipilimumab. These TCRs come from a human donor with non-small cell lung cancer who had a partial response to radiotherapy plus ipilimumab. Both conserved end residues are part of each CDR3. A D gene is named only where the DNA matches it firmly. Clone size, where shown, is once, few, many, or a class for clones that have expanded.

J gene	D gene	clone size	V gene	CDR3 DNA	CDR3 protein
TRBJ1-5	NA	NA	TRBV5-1	TGCGCCAGCAGTCGGGAGGGCTATAGCAATCAGCCCCAGCATTTT	CASSREGYSNQPQHF
TRBJ2-3	NA	NA	TRBV7-3	TGTGCCAGCAGCTTCCAGCAGGAAGATACGCAGTATTTT	CASSFQQEDTQYF
TRBJ2-5	TRBD1	NA	TRBV5-1	TGCGCCAGCCACCCGTGGGCAGGGGGCGTAGAGACCCAGTACTTC	CASHPWAGGVETQYF
TRBJ1-2	NA	NA	TRBV6-6	TGTGCCAGCAGTTACTTAAGGACCGGGGGGAGCTATGGCTACACCTTC	CASSYLRTGGSYGYTF
TRBJ1-2	TRBD1	NA	TRBV27	TGTGCCAGCAGTTTCATTGGGACAGGGTGGGATTACACCTTC	CASSFIGTGWDYTF
TRBJ1-2	NA	NA	TRBV6-1	TGTGCCAGCAGCGAACTTGGAGGGACCGTGGGCTATGGCTACACCTTC	CASSELGGTVGYGYTF
TRBJ2-2	TRBD2	NA	TRBV4-1	TGCGCCAGCAGCCATCCTTCACTAGCGGCACTGAACACCGGGGAGCTGTTTTTT	CASSHPSLAALNTGELFF
TRBJ1-1	NA	few	TRBV28	TGTGCCAGCAGTTACCCCAGGGGTTCAAGGGAAGCTTTCTTT	CASSYPRGSREAFF
TRBJ1-1	NA	NA	TRBV9	TGTGCCAGCAGCTCGCGGGCGGTCAACACTGAAGCTTTCTTT	CASSSRAVNTEAFF
TRBJ1-4	TRBD1	NA	TRBV11-3	TGTGCCAGCAGCCCCTGGATTCCTACAGGGGGGAATGAAAAACTGTTTTTT	CASSPWIPTGGNEKLFF